The next 29 T cell receptor beta chains were all read from a single sample in a study of blood T cells in healthy people across ages. Then a second PCR, running roughly 7 to 11 cycles, was carried out with a sample-barcoded 5' primer and a J-beta primer mix. TCRdb itself ran the 5' RACE reads through MiXCR, one entry per CDR3 protein. The sample shows over 700,000 distinct CDR3 sequences, around 25% of them seen only once. Another study also made use of these data, one on T cells of mothers and their children.

The sequenced material came from blood. Every receptor here comes from a boy younger than 18 in good health.

On this clonotype: A junction end diverges from the germline sequence, so it may reflect a read error. J is TRBJ1-1 and V is TRBV7-9, with TRBD1 as a possible D gene (6 bases). The CDR3 runs 15 residues. Germline V gene sequence: CDR1 SEHNR, CDR2 FQNEAQ (reference sequence). In DNA, the CDR3 is TGTGCCGGCAGCTTAAGAACAGGGTGGGACACTGAAGCTCTCTTT. Translating it yields CAGSLRTGWDTEALF.

This clonotype was recorded a few times. The chain links TRBV3-1 to TRBJ2-4, with a weak D call TRBD2 (5 bases). Trimming removed 0 bases at V and 4 bases at J, with 16 bases between. The germline CDR1 and CDR2 sequences are LGHDT and YNNKEL (reference sequence). The CDR3 is made up of 17 amino acids. CDR3 in amino acids: CASSQDLRTVRKNIQYF. CDR3 DNA: TGTGCCAGCAGCCAAGATCTTAGGACTGTGAGGAAAAACATTCAGTACTTC.

The chain couples TRBV7-9 to TRBJ1-1, with 8 bases identical to TRBD1. The V and J ends lost 5 bases and 7 bases, in that order; junction bases with no gene match: 15. CDR1 and CDR2 (germline): SEHNR, FQNEAQ (reference sequence). CDR3 length equals 16 residues. The CDR3 sequence: CASSIDRDRNWVEAFF. The CDR3 nucleotides read TGTGCCAGCAGCATCGACCGGGACAGGAACTGGGTTGAAGCTTTCTTT.

The rearrangement uses TRBV9 and TRBJ2-1; TRBD2 agrees at 7 bases. The assigned J gene may be wrong: the sequence end matches TRBJ2-5 better. Germline V gene lookup returns CDR1 SGDLS and CDR2 YYNGEE. The CDR3 length is 15 residues. The CDR3 protein is CASSVGAGVGETQYF. As DNA, the CDR3 is TGTGCCAGCAGCGTAGGCGCGGGGGTCGGAGAGACCCAGTACTTC.

The chain employs TRBV9 and TRBJ2-7, with TRBD2 matching over 7 bases. Trimming cost V 0 bases and J 0 bases; bases outside gene matches: 3. In germline, CDR1 is SGDLS, CDR2 YYNGEE. The CDR3 consists of 15 residues. This CDR3 reads CASSVAGRDSYEQYF. The CDR3 DNA sequence: TGTGCCAGCAGCGTAGCAGGGAGGGACTCCTACGAGCAGTACTTC.

In this sample, this clonotype turned up a few times. The chain couples TRBV28 to TRBJ2-5; 9 positions agree with TRBD2. V was pared by 6 bases and J by 5 bases, with 19 bases of the junction left unmatched. Germline CDR1 MDHEN, CDR2 SYDVKM. This CDR3 spans 18 amino acids. The CDR3 sequence: CASSPPGKGIAGVETQYF. The CDR3 DNA reads TGTGCCAGCAGCCCTCCAGGGAAGGGGATAGCGGGAGTGGAGACCCAGTACTTC. Full variable domain (outside the CDR3, taken from reference TRBV28 and TRBJ2-5): DVKVTQSSRYLVKRTGEKVFLECVQDMDHENMFWYRQDPGLGLRLIYFSYDVKMKEKGDIPEGYSVSREKKERFSLILESASTNQTSMYLCASSPPGKGIAGVETQYFGPGTRLLVL.

The rearrangement joins TRBV3-1 to TRBJ2-6, with TRBD1 matching over 11 bases. This CDR3 region has 18 residues. The germline CDR1 and CDR2 sequences are LGHDT and YNNKEL (reference sequence). V shed 4 bases and J 3 bases; nucleotides not matched to a gene: 8. The CDR3 region has the DNA TGTGCCAGCAGCCCAACGCGGACAGGGGGCTTTGGGGCCAACGTCCTGACTTTC. Translating it yields CASSPTRTGGFGANVLTF.

In this sample, this clonotype turned up a few times. CDR3 nucleotide sequence: TGCAGCGTCTCTGGGGCGGGCTCCTACGAGCAGTACTTC. Translated, it gives CSVSGAGSYEQYF. V usage is TRBV29-1 and J usage is TRBJ2-7; either TRBD1 or TRBD2 may supply D (5 bases each). V lost 6 bases and J 0 bases, leaving 12 bases between the germline ends. The CDR3 extends over 13 amino acids. Germline V CDR1 and CDR2: SQVTM, ANQGSEA.

The V call is TRBV20-1, the J call TRBJ2-5; D is perhaps TRBD2 (5 bases). The germline gives CDR1 DFQATT, CDR2 SNEGSKA (reference sequence). Trimming left V 3 bases short and J 1 base short, with 12 bases between. The CDR3 totals 14 residues. In DNA form, the CDR3 reads TGCAGTGCTAGGAAACTCGCGGGCCAAGAGACCCAGTACTTC. It is translated as CSARKLAGQETQYF.

The genes are TRBV7-2 and TRBJ2-5, with D possibly being TRBD2 (5 bases). In germline, CDR1 is SGHTA, CDR2 FQGNSA. Trimming removed 7 bases at V and 1 base at J, with 13 bases between. CDR3 size: 14 residues. DNA for the CDR3: TGTGCCAGCACCCCGAGAGGACTCCAAGAGACCCAGTACTTC. Encoded protein: CASTPRGLQETQYF.

This chain uses TRBV5-6 with TRBJ2-5, with 9 bases that match TRBD2. V lost 1 base, J lost 4 bases, and 8 bases stayed unmatched. From germline, CDR1 is SGHDT and CDR2 YYEEEE. The CDR3 covers 16 residues. The CDR3 spells CASSLLIAGVRETQYF. The CDR3 nucleotides are TGTGCCAGCAGCTTGCTAATAGCGGGAGTTCGAGAGACCCAGTACTTC.

There are a few counts of this clonotype. V gene TRBV5-1 combines with J gene TRBJ2-1; TRBD2 is a possible D gene (5 bases). This CDR3 is built from 16 residues. Trimming stripped 4 bases from V and 3 bases from J, with 17 bases between. CDR1 is SGHRS, CDR2 YFSETQ, per germline. The CDR3 DNA is TGCGCCAGCAGCCAAATCAGAGCGGATCGCTACAATGAGCAGTTCTTC. This encodes CASSQIRADRYNEQFF.

The chain joins TRBV12-3 or TRBV12-4 to TRBJ2-5; TRBD2 aligns across 8 bases. The end of the DNA is better explained by TRBJ2-1, so the J call may be wrong. This CDR3 comprises 13 residues. For the CDR3, the DNA is TGTGCCAGCAGGCCTGGACTAGCAGATGAGCAGTTCTTC. Translated, it gives CASRPGLADEQFF.

The CDR3 DNA sequence: TGTGCCAGCAGTTTGTTGACTAGCGACAAAGAGACCCAGTACTTC. Translated: CASSLLTSDKETQYF. The rearrangement uses TRBV28 and TRBJ2-5; 8 bases align to TRBD2. V was clipped by 3 bases and J by 3 bases; unmatched bases: 6. The CDR3 runs 15 residues. The germline gives CDR1 MDHEN, CDR2 SYDVKM.

Here the CDR3 reads CASSYSDRGNSNEQFF. In nucleotides, the CDR3 is TGTGCCAGCAGTTACTCGGACAGGGGTAATTCCAATGAGCAGTTCTTC. The chain links TRBV6-6 to TRBJ2-5, with 9 bases identical to TRBD1. The J call may be mistaken, given a closer DNA end match to TRBJ2-1. This CDR3 comprises 16 residues. Germline lookup yields CDR1 MNHNY and CDR2 SVGAGI (reference sequence).

This clonotype was counted only a few times. The chain combines TRBV7-9 with TRBJ2-1; 8 bases are shared with TRBD1. This CDR3 comprises 15 residues. V lost 7 bases and J lost 4; bases outside the gene matches: 9. Germline CDR1 is SEHNR and CDR2 is FQNEAQ (reference sequence). CDR3 DNA sequence: TGTGCCAGCAAAGTCGGACAGGGACCATACAATGAGCAGTTCTTC. It is translated as CASKVGQGPYNEQFF.

This chain joins TRBV7-2 and TRBJ2-7; 8 positions agree with TRBD1. The V gene end was trimmed by 5 bases and the J gene end by 5 bases; junction bases not matched to a gene: 8. Germline V gene data show CDR1 as SGHTA and CDR2 as FQGNSA. This CDR3 has 14 residues. This CDR3 is CASSGKTGVHEQYF. The CDR3 nucleotides are TGTGCCAGCAGCGGGAAGACAGGGGTCCACGAGCAGTACTTC. Drawing the rest from reference TRBV7-2 and TRBJ2-7, the complete variable domain is GAGVSQSPSNKVTEKGKDVELRCDPISGHTALYWYRQSLGQGLEFLIYFQGNSAPDKSGLPSDRFSAERTGGSVSTLTIQRTQQEDSAVYLCASSGKTGVHEQYFGPGTRLTVT.

In its sample, this clonotype was seen a few times. The chain combines TRBV10-3 with TRBJ2-2, with D perhaps matching TRBD2 (6 bases). The CDR3 consists of 15 residues. From germline, CDR1 is ENHRY and CDR2 SYGVKD. Trimming removed 1 base from V and 3 bases from J, with 9 bases in between. Here the CDR3 reads CAISELWEDTGELFF. The CDR3 DNA is TGTGCCATCAGTGAGTTGTGGGAGGACACCGGGGAGCTGTTTTTT.

This clonotype was seen only a few times. The DNA for the CDR3 is TGTGCCAGCGGAGGTGACAGGGGTCGGGATGAGCAGTTCTTC. It is translated as CASGGDRGRDEQFF. The chain links TRBV6-2 or TRBV6-3 to TRBJ2-1, with 8 bases lining up with TRBD1. Germline-derived CDR1 and CDR2 are MNHEY and SVGEGT. The CDR3 is 14 amino acids. V shed 8 bases and J 8 bases; nucleotides not matched to a gene: 11.

The V and J genes are TRBV14 and TRBJ2-5; TRBD2 matches 11 bases. The better agreement between TRBJ2-1 and the DNA end casts doubt on the J call. Per germline, CDR1 SGHDN and CDR2 FVKESK. This CDR3 spans 15 amino acids. The CDR3 loop reads CASSQALAGVDEQFF. CDR3 bases: TGTGCCAGCAGCCAAGCACTAGCGGGAGTAGACGAGCAGTTCTTC.

The J gene is TRBJ2-7, the V gene TRBV2, with D perhaps TRBD1 (5 bases). Germline lookup yields CDR1 SNHLY and CDR2 FYNNEI. There are 13 residues in the CDR3. The ends were cut back, 7 bases at V and 5 bases at J, with 15 bases in the middle. The chain's CDR3 is CASIGAESHEQYF. The CDR3 DNA sequence: TGTGCCAGCATTGGGGCAGAGAGCCACGAGCAGTACTTC.

Comments on this clonotype: One junction end does not reproduce the germline sequence, and a read error may be involved. The chain has TRBV6-5 and TRBJ2-1; D is perhaps TRBD1 or TRBD2 (5 bases each). Germline V gene lookup returns CDR1 MNHEY and CDR2 SVGAGI. The CDR3 extends over 16 amino acids. The CDR3 here is CASRQRGTPAYSEQFF. The CDR3 bases are TGTGCCAGCAGGCAACGTGGGACGCCGGCCTACAGTGAGCAGTTCTTC.

This clonotype has only a few counts. This sequence joins TRBV7-2 and TRBJ2-7; 7 nucleotides line up with TRBD1. From germline, CDR1 is SGHTA and CDR2 FQGNSA. The CDR3 contains 15 residues. V shed 5 bases and J 5 bases; nucleotides not matched to a gene: 12. CDR3 region: CASSPHSGQLHEQYF. CDR3 bases: TGTGCCAGCAGCCCCCACTCGGGACAGCTCCACGAGCAGTACTTC.

The DNA of the CDR3 is TGTGCCAGCAGTTTCTCGACTAGCGGCTCCTACAATGAGCAGTTCTTC. Translating it yields CASSFSTSGSYNEQFF. The rearrangement uses TRBV12-3 or TRBV12-4 and TRBJ2-1, with TRBD2 matching 9 bases. The CDR3 is 16 residues long. Losses at the gene ends were 3 bases for V and 0 bases for J; bases not matched to a gene: 3.

This clonotype was recorded a few times. The gene calls are TRBV9 and TRBJ1-2; D not certain. V was pared by 8 bases and J by 4 bases, with 3 bases between. Germline V lookup: CDR1 SGDLS, CDR2 YYNGEE. The CDR3 covers 9 residues. CDR3 sequence: CARTYGYTF. The DNA of the CDR3 is TGTGCCAGGACCTATGGCTACACCTTC.

This clonotype was seen just once. This chain links TRBV4-1 with TRBJ2-1; D uncertain. Per germline, CDR1 MGHRA and CDR2 YSYEKL. CDR3 length equals 16 residues. Trimming took 4 bases from V and 0 from J, leaving 13 bases between them. The CDR3 DNA sequence: TGCGCCAGCAGCCCTTTGGGCAGAAGCTCCTACAATGAGCAGTTCTTC. Amino acids: CASSPLGRSSYNEQFF.

V gene TRBV7-2 combines with J gene TRBJ2-2; TRBD2 agrees at 7 bases. This CDR3 spans 13 amino acids. Germline V CDR1 and CDR2: SGHTA, FQGNSA. V lost 8 bases to trimming and J lost 7 bases; unmatched junction nucleotides: 7. The chain's CDR3 is CASWGGRIGELFF. CDR3 bases: TGTGCCAGCTGGGGAGGGCGAATCGGGGAGCTGTTTTTT.

This clonotype was seen a few times. The rearrangement joins TRBV24-1 to TRBJ2-5; D uncertain. The CDR3 consists of 13 residues. V lost 5 bases, J lost 4 bases, and 10 bases lay in between. Germline V gene lookup returns CDR1 KGHDR and CDR2 SFDVKD. The CDR3 nucleotides read TGTGCCACCAGTGTGGAGCGAGGAGAGACCCAGTACTTC. This encodes CATSVERGETQYF.

This clonotype was counted a few times. The chain couples TRBV10-3 to TRBJ2-5, with TRBD2 matching over 15 bases. Germline V gene sequence: CDR1 ENHRY, CDR2 SYGVKD. The CDR3 loop spans 14 amino acids. J was trimmed by 5 bases and V by 6 bases; bases with no gene match: 1. The CDR3 reads CAISGLAGGETQYF. Here the CDR3 DNA reads TGTGCCATCAGCGGACTAGCGGGAGGGGAGACCCAGTACTTC.